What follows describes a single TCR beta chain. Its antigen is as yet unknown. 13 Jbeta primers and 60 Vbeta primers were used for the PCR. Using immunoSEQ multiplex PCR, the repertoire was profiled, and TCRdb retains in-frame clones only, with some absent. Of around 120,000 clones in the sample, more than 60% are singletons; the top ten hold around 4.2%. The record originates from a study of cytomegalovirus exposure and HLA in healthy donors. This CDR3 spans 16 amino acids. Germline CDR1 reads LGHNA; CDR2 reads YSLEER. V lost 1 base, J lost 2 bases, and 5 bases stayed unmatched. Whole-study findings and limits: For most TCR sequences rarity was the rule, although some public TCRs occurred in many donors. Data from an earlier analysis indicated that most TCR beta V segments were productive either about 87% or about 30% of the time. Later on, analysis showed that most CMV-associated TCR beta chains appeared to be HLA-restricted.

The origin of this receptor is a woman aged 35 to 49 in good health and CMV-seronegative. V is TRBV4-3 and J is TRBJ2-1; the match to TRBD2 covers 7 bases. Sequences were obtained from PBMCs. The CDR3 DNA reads TGCGCCAGCAGCCAAGTGGGAGGGACCCCCTACAATGAGCAGTTCTTC. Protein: CASSQVGGTPYNEQFF.